In its sample, the clone carrying this TCR beta chain was seen a few times. Other DNA sequences in the same sample also yield this CDR3. The method was immunoSEQ multiplex PCR; TCRdb's version includes in-frame clones alone and lacks a portion of them. The data contain about 1 million clones, around 74% of them singletons. The data originate from a study of shared clonotypes between healthy human individuals. Study details: Each donor's CD4 naive and CD4 memory cells filled three plates apiece, CD8 naive two, and CD8 memory one.

This CDR3 contains 12 residues. Per the germline V gene, CDR1 is SGHDN and CDR2 is FVKESK. The germline V and J ends were trimmed by 2 bases and 5 bases, with 6 bases remaining between them. Sequenced sample: memory CD4+ T cells sorted from blood. Subset described: CD45RA-negative fraction. The gene calls are TRBV14 and TRBJ1-2; tentatively, D is TRBD1 (5 bases). The receptor was isolated from a young man in good health. The CDR3 loop is CASSQQGYGYTF. The CDR3 nucleotides are TGTGCCAGCAGCCAACAGGGATATGGCTACACCTTC.